This T cell receptor beta chain stems from a study of T cells after yellow fever vaccination. Broader study findings: There was a small share of clonotypes that showed up in both the CD4 and CD8 compartments.

Note on this clonotype: As yet, its antigen is unknown.

CDR1 and CDR2 (germline): SGHVS, FQNEAQ. Trimming removed 5 bases from V and 5 bases from J, with 13 bases in between. The CDR3 consists of 13 residues. TCRdb used MiXCR to reprocess the 5' RACE reads, holding one entry per CDR3 protein. The sample has roughly 500,000 distinct CDR3 sequences; under 25% are singletons. The chain has TRBV7-8 and TRBJ2-7; D may be TRBD2 (6 bases). The origin of this receptor is a man aged 25-45 years who received the YFV17D yellow fever vaccine. The sample was PBMCs, taken 15 days after the yellow fever booster vaccination. The CDR3 protein is CASSRGPGDEQYF. In DNA form, the CDR3 reads TGTGCCAGCAGCCGAGGACCGGGAGACGAGCAGTACTTC.